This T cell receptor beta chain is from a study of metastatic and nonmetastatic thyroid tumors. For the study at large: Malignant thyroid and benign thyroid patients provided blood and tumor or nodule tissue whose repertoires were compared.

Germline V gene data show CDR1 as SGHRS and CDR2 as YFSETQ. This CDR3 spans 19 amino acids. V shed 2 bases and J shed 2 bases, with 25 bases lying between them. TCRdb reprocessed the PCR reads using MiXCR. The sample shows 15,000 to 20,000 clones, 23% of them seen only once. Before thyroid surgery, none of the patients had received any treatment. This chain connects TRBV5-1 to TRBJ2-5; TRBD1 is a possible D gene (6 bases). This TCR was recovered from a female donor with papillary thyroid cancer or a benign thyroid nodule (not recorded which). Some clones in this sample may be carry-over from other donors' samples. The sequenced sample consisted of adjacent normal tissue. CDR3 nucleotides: TGCGCCAGCAGCTTAATACAGAGGTCTAGGGAAGGGGGTCAAGAGACCCAGTACTTC. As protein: CASSLIQRSREGGQETQYF.